This section outlines one T cell receptor beta chain sequence together with its context. TCRdb's table, derived via immunoSEQ multiplex PCR, lists solely in-frame clones and lacks some. The sample shows a few million clones, approximately 92% of them seen only once. V was pared by 6 bases and J by 2 bases, with 17 bases between. The CDR3 runs to 16 residues. CDR1 and CDR2 (germline): SEHNR, FQNEAQ (reference sequence). The sample originates from a study of shared clonotypes between healthy human individuals. In the study overall: A couple of women and three men aged 18 to 49 made up the donors.

CD45RO-negative cells were positively selected for CCR7, leaving out terminally differentiated effector memory CD45RA+ cells. Material for sequencing was naive CD8+ T cells from PBMCs. V and J are TRBV7-9 and TRBJ2-1; TRBD1 might be the D (6 bases). The source is a man between 18 and 29 years old in good health. Some clones in this sample may be carry-over from other donors' samples. Here the CDR3 DNA reads TGTGCCAGCAGTACTATCAGGACAGACCCCTACAATGAGCAGTTCTTC. Translated: CASSTIRTDPYNEQFF.